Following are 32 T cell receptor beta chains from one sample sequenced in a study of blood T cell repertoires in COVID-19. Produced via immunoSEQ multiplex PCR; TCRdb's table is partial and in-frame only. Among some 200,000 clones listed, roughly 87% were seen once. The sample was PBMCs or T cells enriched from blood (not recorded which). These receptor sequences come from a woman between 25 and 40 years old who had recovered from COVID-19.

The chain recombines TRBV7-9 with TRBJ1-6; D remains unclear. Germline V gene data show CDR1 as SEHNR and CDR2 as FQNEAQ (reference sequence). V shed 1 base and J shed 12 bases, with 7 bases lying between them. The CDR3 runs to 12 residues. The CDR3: CASSLERVPLHF. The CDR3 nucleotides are TGTGCCAGCAGCTTAGAAAGAGTACCCCTCCACTTT. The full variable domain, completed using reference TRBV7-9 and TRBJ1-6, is DTGVSQNPRHKITKRGQNVTFRCDPISEHNRLYWYRQTLGQGPEFLTYFQNEAQLEKSRLLSDRFSAERPKGSFSTLEIQRTEQGDSAMYLCASSLERVPLHFGNGTRLTVT.

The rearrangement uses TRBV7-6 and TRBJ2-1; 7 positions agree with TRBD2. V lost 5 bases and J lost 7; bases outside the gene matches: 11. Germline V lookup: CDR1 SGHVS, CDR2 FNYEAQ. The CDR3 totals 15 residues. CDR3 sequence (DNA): TGTGCCAGCAGCCCAATCCGGGACTATGAAAATGAGCAGTTCTTC. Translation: CASSPIRDYENEQFF.

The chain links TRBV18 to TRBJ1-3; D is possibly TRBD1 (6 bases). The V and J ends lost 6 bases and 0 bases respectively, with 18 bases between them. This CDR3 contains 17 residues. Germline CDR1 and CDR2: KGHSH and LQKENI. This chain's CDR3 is CASSRNQGLSSGNTIYF. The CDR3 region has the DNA TGTGCCAGCTCGCGAAATCAGGGGTTAAGCTCTGGAAACACCATATATTTT.

CDR3 in amino acids: CASSPDRHSNQPQHF. The DNA for the CDR3 is TGTGCCAGCTCACCTGACAGACATAGCAATCAGCCCCAGCATTTT. V gene TRBV18 combines with J gene TRBJ1-5; D perhaps matches TRBD1 (5 bases). Trimming left V 3 bases short and J 0 bases short, with 9 bases between. Per the germline V gene, CDR1 is KGHSH and CDR2 is LQKENI. The CDR3 loop spans 15 amino acids.

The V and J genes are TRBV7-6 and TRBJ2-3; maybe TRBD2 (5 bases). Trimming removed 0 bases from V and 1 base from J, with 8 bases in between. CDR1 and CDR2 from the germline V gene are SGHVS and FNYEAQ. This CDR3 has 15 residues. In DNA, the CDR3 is TGTGCCAGCAGCTTAGCGGGAGTCGGCACAGATACGCAGTATTTT. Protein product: CASSLAGVGTDTQYF.

This chain's CDR3 is CASSFVESTEAFF. For the CDR3, the DNA is TGTGCCAGCAGCTTTGTGGAGAGCACTGAAGCTTTCTTT. The gene calls are TRBV11-2 and TRBJ1-1, with D unclear. The CDR3 consists of 13 residues. V was trimmed by 3 bases and J by 4 bases, leaving 9 bases between them. The germline gives CDR1 SGHAT, CDR2 FQNNGV. The entire variable domain, with the rest obtained from reference TRBV11-2 and TRBJ1-1, is as follows: EAGVAQSPRYKIIEKRQSVAFWCNPISGHATLYWYQQILGQGPKLLIQFQNNGVVDDSQLPKDRFSAERLKGVDSTLKIQPAKLEDSAVYLCASSFVESTEAFFGQGTRLTVV.

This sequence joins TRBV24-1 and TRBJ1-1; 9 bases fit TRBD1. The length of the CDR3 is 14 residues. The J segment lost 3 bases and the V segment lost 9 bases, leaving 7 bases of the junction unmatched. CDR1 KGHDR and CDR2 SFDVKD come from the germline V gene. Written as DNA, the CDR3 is TGTGCCACCCGGACAGGGGAGAGGCACACTGAAGCTTTCTTT. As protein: CATRTGERHTEAFF.

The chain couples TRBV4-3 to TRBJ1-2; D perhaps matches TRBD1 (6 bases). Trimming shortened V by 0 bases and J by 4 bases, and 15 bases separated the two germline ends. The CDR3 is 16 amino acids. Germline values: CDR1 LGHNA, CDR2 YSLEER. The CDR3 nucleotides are TGCGCCAGCAGCCAAGAAGCGGACAGCGGTCTCTATGGCTACACCTTC. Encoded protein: CASSQEADSGLYGYTF.

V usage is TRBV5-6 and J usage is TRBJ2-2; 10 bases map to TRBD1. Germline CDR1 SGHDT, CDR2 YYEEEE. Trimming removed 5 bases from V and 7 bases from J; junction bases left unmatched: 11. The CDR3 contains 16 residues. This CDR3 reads CASRPPGQGYGGELFF. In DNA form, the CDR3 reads TGTGCCAGCAGGCCCCCGGGACAGGGGTACGGCGGGGAGCTGTTTTTT.

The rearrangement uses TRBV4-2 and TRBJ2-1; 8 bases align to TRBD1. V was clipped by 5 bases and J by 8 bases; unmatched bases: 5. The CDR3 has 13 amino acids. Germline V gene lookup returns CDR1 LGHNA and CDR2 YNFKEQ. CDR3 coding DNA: TGTGCCAGCAGCACAGGACAGGGAGATGAGCAGTTCTTC. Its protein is CASSTGQGDEQFF.

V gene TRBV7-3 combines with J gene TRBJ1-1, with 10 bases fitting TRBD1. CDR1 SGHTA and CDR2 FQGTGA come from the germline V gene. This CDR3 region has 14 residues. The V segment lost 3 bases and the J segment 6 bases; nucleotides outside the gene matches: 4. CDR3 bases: TGTGCCAGCAGCTTTACCGGGACAGGGGCTGAAGCTTTCTTT. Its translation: CASSFTGTGAEAFF.

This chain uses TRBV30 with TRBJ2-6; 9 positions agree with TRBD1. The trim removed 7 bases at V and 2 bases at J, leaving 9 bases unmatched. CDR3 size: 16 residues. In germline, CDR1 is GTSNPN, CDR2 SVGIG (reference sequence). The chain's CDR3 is CALQGAFVAGANVLTF. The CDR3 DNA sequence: TGTGCCTTACAGGGGGCTTTTGTGGCTGGGGCCAACGTCCTGACTTTC. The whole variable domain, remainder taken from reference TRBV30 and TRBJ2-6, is SQTIHQWPATLVQPVGSPLSLECTVEGTSNPNLYWYRQAAGRGLQLLFYSVGIGQISSEVPQNLSASRPQDRQFILSSKKLLLSDSGFYLCALQGAFVAGANVLTFGAGSRLTVL.

This chain's CDR3 is CATSRGAQGGTGELFF. CDR3 nucleotides: TGTGCCACCAGCAGAGGGGCGCAGGGGGGCACCGGGGAGCTGTTTTTT. J is TRBJ2-2 and V is TRBV15; maybe TRBD1 (7 bases). V shed 1 base and J shed 4 bases, with 13 bases lying between them. Germline CDR1 and CDR2: LNHNV and YYDKDF (reference sequence). The CDR3 has 16 residues.

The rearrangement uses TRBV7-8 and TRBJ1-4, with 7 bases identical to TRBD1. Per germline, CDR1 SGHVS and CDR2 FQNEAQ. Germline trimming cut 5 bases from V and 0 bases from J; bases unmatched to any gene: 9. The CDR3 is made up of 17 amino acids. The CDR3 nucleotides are TGTGCCAGCAGCCCCGGGACAGTCTCTGCAACTAATGAAAAACTGTTTTTT. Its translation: CASSPGTVSATNEKLFF.

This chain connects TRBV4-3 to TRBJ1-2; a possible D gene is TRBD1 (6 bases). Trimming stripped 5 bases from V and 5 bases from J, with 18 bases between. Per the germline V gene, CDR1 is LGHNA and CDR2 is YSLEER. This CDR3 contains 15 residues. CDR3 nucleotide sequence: TGCGCCAGCAGCTGGACAGAACGACCTGGTTATGGCTACACCTTC. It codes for CASSWTERPGYGYTF.

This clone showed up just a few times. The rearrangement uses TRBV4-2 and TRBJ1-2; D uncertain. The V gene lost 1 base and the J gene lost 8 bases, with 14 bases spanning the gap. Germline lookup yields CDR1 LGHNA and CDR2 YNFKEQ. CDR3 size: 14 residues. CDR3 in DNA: TGTGCCAGCAGCCAAGGAGCGGGGTTGGAGGGCTACACCTTC. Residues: CASSQGAGLEGYTF.

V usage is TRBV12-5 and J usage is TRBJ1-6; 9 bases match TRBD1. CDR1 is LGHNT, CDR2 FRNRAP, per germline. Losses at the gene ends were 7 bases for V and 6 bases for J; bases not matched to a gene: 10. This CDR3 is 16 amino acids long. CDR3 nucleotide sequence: TGTGCTAGTGCCTTAACCGGGACAGGGAGTAATTCACCCCTCCACTTT. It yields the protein CASALTGTGSNSPLHF.

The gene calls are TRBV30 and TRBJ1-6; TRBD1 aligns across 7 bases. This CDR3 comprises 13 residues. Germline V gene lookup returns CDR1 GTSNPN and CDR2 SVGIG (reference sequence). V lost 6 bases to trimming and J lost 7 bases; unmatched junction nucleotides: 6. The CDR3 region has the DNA TGTGCCTGCCCAAGGGGACAGAATTCACCCCTCCACTTT. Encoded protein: CACPRGQNSPLHF.

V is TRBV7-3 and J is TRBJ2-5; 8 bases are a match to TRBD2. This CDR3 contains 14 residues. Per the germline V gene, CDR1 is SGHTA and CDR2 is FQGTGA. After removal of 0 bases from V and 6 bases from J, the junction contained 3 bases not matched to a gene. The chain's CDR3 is CASSLTRGEKTQYF. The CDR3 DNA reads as TGTGCCAGCAGCTTAACGCGGGGGGAAAAGACCCAGTACTTC. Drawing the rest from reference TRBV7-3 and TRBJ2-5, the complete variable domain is GAGVSQTPSNKVTEKGKYVELRCDPISGHTALYWYRQSLGQGPEFLIYFQGTGAADDSGLPNDRFFAVRPEGSVSTLKIQRTERGDSAVYLCASSLTRGEKTQYFGPGTRLLVL.

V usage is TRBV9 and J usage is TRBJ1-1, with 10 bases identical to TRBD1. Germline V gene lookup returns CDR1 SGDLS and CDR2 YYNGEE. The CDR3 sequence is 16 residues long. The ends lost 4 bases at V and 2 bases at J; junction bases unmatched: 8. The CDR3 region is CASSYRGTGDNTEAFF. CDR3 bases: TGTGCCAGCAGCTACAGGGGGACAGGGGACAACACTGAAGCTTTCTTT.

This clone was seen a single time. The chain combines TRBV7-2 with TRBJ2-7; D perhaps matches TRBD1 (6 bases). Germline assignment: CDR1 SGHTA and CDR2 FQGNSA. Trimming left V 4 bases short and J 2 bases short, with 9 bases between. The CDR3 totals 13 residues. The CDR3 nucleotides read TGTGCCAGCAGCTACAGGGATACCTACGAGCAGTACTTC. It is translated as CASSYRDTYEQYF.

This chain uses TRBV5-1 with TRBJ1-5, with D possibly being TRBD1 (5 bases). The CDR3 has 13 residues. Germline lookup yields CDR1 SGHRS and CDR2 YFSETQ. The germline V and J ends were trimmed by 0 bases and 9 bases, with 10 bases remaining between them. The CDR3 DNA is TGCGCCAGCAGCTTGGAAGGGGTGGGGCCCCAGCATTTT. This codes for CASSLEGVGPQHF.

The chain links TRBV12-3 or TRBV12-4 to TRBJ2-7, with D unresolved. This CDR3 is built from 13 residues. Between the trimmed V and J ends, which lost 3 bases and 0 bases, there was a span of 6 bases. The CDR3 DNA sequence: TGTGCCAGCAGTTTTAGTACCTCCTACGAGCAGTACTTC. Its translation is CASSFSTSYEQYF.

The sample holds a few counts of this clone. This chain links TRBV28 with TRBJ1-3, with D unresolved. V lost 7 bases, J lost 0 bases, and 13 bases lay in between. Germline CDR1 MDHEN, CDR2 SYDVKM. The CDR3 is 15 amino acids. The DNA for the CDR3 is TGTGCCAGCATCACTGAGGCGAGCTCTGGAAACACCATATATTTT. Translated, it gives CASITEASSGNTIYF.

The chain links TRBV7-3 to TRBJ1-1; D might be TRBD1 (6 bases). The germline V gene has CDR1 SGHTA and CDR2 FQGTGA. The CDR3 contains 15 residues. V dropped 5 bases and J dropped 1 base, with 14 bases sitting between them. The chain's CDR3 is CASSLASGENTEAFF. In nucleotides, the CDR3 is TGTGCCAGCAGCCTCGCGTCAGGGGAGAACACTGAAGCTTTCTTT.

CDR3 sequence: CASSPRDRREAFF. CDR3 nucleotide sequence: TGTGCCAGTAGTCCCCGGGACAGGAGGGAAGCTTTCTTT. The chain uses TRBV19 and TRBJ1-1, with TRBD1 identical over 8 bases. The CDR3 sequence is 13 residues long. Germline values: CDR1 LNHDA, CDR2 SQIVND (reference sequence). V lost 5 bases, J lost 8 bases, and 7 bases stayed unmatched. The variable domain in full, with the rest retrieved from reference TRBV19 and TRBJ1-1, is DGGITQSPKYLFRKEGQNVTLSCEQNLNHDAMYWYRQDPGQGLRLIYYSQIVNDFQKGDIAEGYSVSREKKESFPLTVTSAQKNPTAFYLCASSPRDRREAFFGQGTRLTVV.

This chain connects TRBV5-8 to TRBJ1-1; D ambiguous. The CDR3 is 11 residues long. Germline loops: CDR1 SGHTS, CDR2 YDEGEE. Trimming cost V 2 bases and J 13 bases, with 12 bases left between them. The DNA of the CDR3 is TGTGCCAGCAGCTTAGGGCGGGATAATTTCTTT. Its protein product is CASSLGRDNFF.

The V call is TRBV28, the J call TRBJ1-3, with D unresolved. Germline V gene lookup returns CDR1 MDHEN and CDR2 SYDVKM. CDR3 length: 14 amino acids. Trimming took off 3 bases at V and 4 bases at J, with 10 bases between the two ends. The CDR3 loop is CASSFAGSGNTIYF. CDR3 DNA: TGTGCCAGCAGTTTTGCGGGGAGCGGAAACACCATATATTTT.

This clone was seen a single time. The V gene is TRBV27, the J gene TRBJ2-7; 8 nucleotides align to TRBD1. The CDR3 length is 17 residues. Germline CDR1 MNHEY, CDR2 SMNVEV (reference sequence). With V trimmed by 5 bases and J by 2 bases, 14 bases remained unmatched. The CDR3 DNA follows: TGTGCCAGCAGTCTTAGGGGACAGGTTCTGTTTACCTACGAGCAGTACTTC. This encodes CASSLRGQVLFTYEQYF.

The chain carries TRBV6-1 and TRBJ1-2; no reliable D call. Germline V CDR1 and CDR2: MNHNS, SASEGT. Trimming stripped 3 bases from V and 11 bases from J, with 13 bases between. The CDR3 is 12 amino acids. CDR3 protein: CASSDGGIGYTF. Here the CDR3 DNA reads TGTGCCAGCAGTGACGGAGGGATCGGGTACACCTTC.

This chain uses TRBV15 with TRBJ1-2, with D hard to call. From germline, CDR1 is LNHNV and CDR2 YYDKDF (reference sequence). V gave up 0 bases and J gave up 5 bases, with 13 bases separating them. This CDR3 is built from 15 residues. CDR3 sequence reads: CATSRDPGRFYGYTF. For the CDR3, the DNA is TGTGCCACCAGCAGAGATCCGGGAAGGTTTTATGGCTACACCTTC. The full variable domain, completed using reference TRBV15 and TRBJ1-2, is DAMVIQNPRYQVTQFGKPVTLSCSQTLNHNVMYWYQQKSSQAPKLLFHYYDKDFNNEADTPDNFQSRRPNTSFCFLDIRSPGLGDTAMYLCATSRDPGRFYGYTFGSGTRLTVV.

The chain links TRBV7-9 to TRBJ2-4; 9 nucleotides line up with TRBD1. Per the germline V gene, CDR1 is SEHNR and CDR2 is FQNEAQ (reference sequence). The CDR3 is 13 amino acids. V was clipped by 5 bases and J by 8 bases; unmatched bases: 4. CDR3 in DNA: TGTGCCAGCAGCCCGGGACAGGGCTACATTCAGTACTTC. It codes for CASSPGQGYIQYF.